This T cell receptor (beta chain) was profiled in a study of blood T cell repertoires in COVID-19. Libraries were prepared by immunoSEQ multiplex PCR; TCRdb keeps only in-frame clonotypes and omits some of them. The table includes around 270,000 clones, 75% to 90% detected once. This clonotype was obtained from a young man with active or convalescent COVID-19. The sequenced sample consisted of peripheral blood.

In DNA, the CDR3 is TGTGCCAGCAGCTTAGGCTACTCGGTGGGAAACACCATATATTTT. Amino acids: CASSLGYSVGNTIYF. The chain couples TRBV13 to TRBJ1-3; D unclear. This CDR3 is built from 15 residues. Germline lookup yields CDR1 PRHDT and CDR2 FYEKMQ (reference sequence). Trimming took 0 bases from V and 4 from J, leaving 10 bases between them.